Listed below are T cell receptor beta chains from one sample, sequenced in a study of T cells in Graves' hyperthyroidism and ophthalmopathy. TCRdb re-analysed the multiplex PCR reads in MiXCR, keeping a single row per CDR3 protein. The sample has more than 500,000 distinct CDR3 sequences, roughly 14% seen once. The sequenced material came from blood. These receptors originate from a woman between 40 and 50 years old with Graves' ophthalmopathy. Each CDR3 is given with its conserved first and last residue. Fields, in order: D gene, J gene, V gene, CDR3 length, clone size, CDR3 DNA, CDR3 protein. D genes are given only for firm matches. Clone size is given for some rows only: seen once, a few or many times, or a class if the clone is expanded.

>TRBD1|TRBJ1-1|TRBV12-3/TRBV12-4|14|many
TGTGCCAGCAGCCTGGACAGGGGGTGGACTGAAGCTTTCTTT
CASSLDRGWTEAFF
>TRBD1|TRBJ1-1|TRBV5-1|16|few
TGCGCCAGCAGCTCCTCTCCGGGACAGGGGAACACTGAAGCTTTCTTT
CASSSSPGQGNTEAFF
>-|TRBJ2-2|TRBV24-1|14|many
TGTGCCACCAGTGCCCCCTTGAACACCGGGGAGCTGTTTTTT
CATSAPLNTGELFF
>-|TRBJ1-3|TRBV3-1|14|few
TGTGCCAGCAGCCTGAGAGGAGATGGAAACACCATATATTTT
CASSLRGDGNTIYF
>-|TRBJ1-5|TRBV6-5|15|many
TGTGCCAGCAGCCTGCAGGGGTTCGCGAATCAGCCCCAGCATTTT
CASSLQGFANQPQHF
>TRBD2|TRBJ2-7|TRBV19|14|many
TGTGCCAGTAGAGCGACTAGCGGGAGCCACGAGCAGTACTTC
CASRATSGSHEQYF
>-|TRBJ1-1|TRBV14|13|once
TGTGCCAGCAAGGCGGGGCTGAACACTGAAGCTTTCTTT
CASKAGLNTEAFF
>TRBD2|TRBJ2-7|TRBV12-3/TRBV12-4|14|-
TGTGCCAGCAGCCTGCGGGGGGCGGGAAGCGAGCAGTACTTC
CASSLRGAGSEQYF
>TRBD2|TRBJ2-2|TRBV20-1|15|few
TGCAGTGCTACTAGCGGGGGAACGAGCACCGGGGAGCTGTTTTTT
CSATSGGTSTGELFF
>TRBD2|TRBJ2-7|TRBV12-3/TRBV12-4|15|many
TGTGCCAGCAGTCGCCCTAGCGGGAGCTCCTACGAGCAGTACTTC
CASSRPSGSSYEQYF
>-|TRBJ2-5|TRBV7-6|15|-
TGTGCCAGCAGCTTATTCAGGGGATACCAAGAGACCCAGTACTTC
CASSLFRGYQETQYF
>-|TRBJ1-1|TRBV28|14|many
TGTGCCAGCAGTCAACCGTCGGGAGACACTGAAGCTTTCTTT
CASSQPSGDTEAFF
>-|TRBJ2-2|TRBV4-1|14|-
TGCGCCAGCAACCAACGAGAGAACACCGGGGAGCTGTTTTTT
CASNQRENTGELFF
>-|TRBJ1-6|TRBV4-1|15|-
TGCGCCAGCAGTTCAATGGGCCCGGGGGATTCACCCCTCCACTTT
CASSSMGPGDSPLHF
>-|TRBJ2-2|TRBV12-3/TRBV12-4|15|many
TGTGCCAGCAGTATTCAGTCCAGGGGCGTCGGGGAGCTGTTTTTT
CASSIQSRGVGELFF
>TRBD1|TRBJ2-2|TRBV19|14|-
TGTGCCAGTAGTATAGGACAGGGGTCCGGGGAGCTGTTTTTT
CASSIGQGSGELFF
>-|TRBJ2-7|TRBV11-1|13|-
TGTGCCAGCAGCCCTTATTCGGCCTACGAGCAGTACTTC
CASSPYSAYEQYF
>TRBD2|TRBJ2-7|TRBV6-5|13|-
TGTGCCAGCAGTTACCGGGAGGGGCTGGAGCAGTACTTC
CASSYREGLEQYF
>-|TRBJ2-2|TRBV5-1|16|-
TGCGCCAGCAGCTTAACGGCGCAGGGGTACACCGGGGAGCTGTTTTTT
CASSLTAQGYTGELFF
>-|TRBJ2-7|TRBV6-5|13|many
TGTGCCAGCAGTTGGGTGGGGGGCTACGAGCAGTACTTC
CASSWVGGYEQYF
>-|TRBJ2-2|TRBV27|13|many
TGTGCCAGCCTCGCCAGTGGGAGAGGGGAGCTGTTTTTT
CASLASGRGELFF
>TRBD2|TRBJ2-7|TRBV29-1|13|many
TGCAGCGTTCCGGCTAGCGGGATCTACGAGCAGTACTTC
CSVPASGIYEQYF
>-|TRBJ1-2|TRBV20-1|13|many
TGCAGTGCTGGGGACGGTCCCAACTATGGCTACACCTTC
CSAGDGPNYGYTF
>-|TRBJ2-5|TRBV12-3/TRBV12-4|15|few
TGTGCCAGCAGTCCCCGGGGCCCATACCAAGAGACCCAGTACTTC
CASSPRGPYQETQYF
>-|TRBJ2-2|TRBV28|15|many
TGTGCCAGCAGTTGGCCCGGGGATCACACCGGGGAGCTGTTTTTT
CASSWPGDHTGELFF